These 7 T cell receptor beta chains share one sample of origin, sequenced in a study of OX40 agonist ivuxolimab in advanced cancers. Assay: immunoSEQ multiplex PCR; the TCRdb copy retains only in-frame clones and omits some. The data contain over 20,000 clones, roughly 88% of them singletons. This specimen was CD4+ or CD8+ T cells sorted from blood, taken in a trial of the OX40 agonist ivuxolimab. The receptors originated from an adult with an advanced solid tumor such as melanoma, head and neck, liver or kidney cancer.

The chain combines TRBV7-6 with TRBJ2-1; 10 nucleotides match TRBD2. The CDR3 length is 18 residues. Germline CDR1 reads SGHVS; CDR2 reads FNYEAQ. Trimming at V came to 6 bases and at J to 1 base, leaving 12 bases not matched to a gene. This CDR3 reads CASRPTRAGGPSYNEQFF. The CDR3 DNA follows: TGTGCCAGCAGACCAACCAGAGCGGGGGGGCCGTCCTACAATGAGCAGTTCTTC.

The rearrangement uses TRBV21-1 and TRBJ1-2. TRBV21-1 counts as a pseudogene. The CDR3 covers 12 residues. The CDR3 sequence: CASSPAKEGYTF. For the CDR3, the DNA is TGTGCCAGCAGCCCGGCGAAAGAGGGCTACACCTTC.

This clone was detected only a few times. This sequence joins TRBV9 and TRBJ1-1; TRBD1 might be the D (6 bases). V was cut by 0 bases and J by 8 bases, with 11 bases left in between. This CDR3 spans 13 amino acids. Germline V gene data show CDR1 as SGDLS and CDR2 as YYNGEE. CDR3 region: CASSVGWRGEAFF. CDR3 DNA sequence: TGTGCCAGCAGCGTAGGGTGGAGGGGGGAAGCTTTCTTT.

The chain recombines TRBV4-1 with TRBJ1-5, with a possible D match to TRBD1 (6 bases). V was cut by 4 bases and J by 5 bases, with 18 bases left in between. Germline-derived CDR1 and CDR2 are MGHRA and YSYEKL. This CDR3 contains 16 residues. The CDR3: CASSPEGGRRDQPQHF. CDR3 sequence (DNA): TGCGCCAGCAGCCCAGAGGGGGGCCGGCGGGATCAGCCCCAGCATTTT.

This chain connects TRBV6-5 to TRBJ2-3; D perhaps matches TRBD2 (7 bases). Per the germline V gene, CDR1 is MNHEY and CDR2 is SVGAGI. The CDR3 length is 16 residues. The V end was cut by 1 base, the J end by 2 bases, with 13 bases between. CDR3 sequence (DNA): TGTGCCAGCAGTTACTGGGCGGGGGCCTCCACAGATACGCAGTATTTT. This sequence encodes CASSYWAGASTDTQYF.

This clone was counted a single time. This chain links TRBV7-9 with TRBJ2-1; D is perhaps TRBD2 (6 bases). Germline V gives CDR1 SEHNR, CDR2 FQNEAQ (reference sequence). V was shortened by 5 bases and J by 6 bases, with 20 bases between the two germline ends. The length of the CDR3 is 16 residues. CDR3 coding DNA: TGTGCCAGCAGCCCCCCACTAGCTGAGAACCGCAATGAGCAGTTCTTC. This encodes CASSPPLAENRNEQFF.

The CDR3 region is CSVVYRVETQYF. CDR3 nucleotides: TGCAGCGTTGTCTACAGGGTTGAGACCCAGTACTTC. The chain couples TRBV29-1 to TRBJ2-5; the D gene is possibly TRBD1 (6 bases). Trimming pared 4 bases from V and 5 bases from J, leaving 11 bases between. The CDR3 spans 12 residues. The germline V gene encodes CDR1 SQVTM and CDR2 ANQGSEA.